These T cell receptor beta chains were read from a single sample in a study of metastatic and nonmetastatic thyroid tumors. TCRdb re-called clones via MiXCR from the PCR reads. In the table there are approximately 12,000 clones, roughly a quarter of which are singletons. The material sequenced was tumor tissue. These receptors came from a female donor with papillary thyroid cancer or a benign thyroid nodule (not recorded which). Some clones in this sample may be carry-over from other donors' samples. CDR3s include the opening cysteine and the closing phenylalanine or tryptophan. The D gene is left open where the match is weak. Only some rows state a clone size, as once, few, many or a class for expanded clones.

d_call	j_call	clone_size	v_call	cdr3_nt	cdr3_aa
NA	TRBJ1-6	NA	TRBV20-1	TGCAGTGCTAGAAATCGGGTCTCACCCCTCCACTTT	CSARNRVSPLHF
TRBD2	TRBJ2-1	NA	TRBV15	TGTGCCACCAGCAGAGATCGGGAGGGTGAGCAGTTCTTC	CATSRDREGEQFF
NA	TRBJ2-1	many	TRBV15	TGTGCCACCAGCAGAGATGCCGACGTCCTGTTCTTC	CATSRDADVLFF
TRBD1	TRBJ2-2	many	TRBV28	TGTGCCAGCACCCTCGTCGGGCAGGGGGACACCGGGGAGCTGTTTTTT	CASTLVGQGDTGELFF
NA	TRBJ1-1	medium-sized	TRBV7-2	TGTGCCAGCAGCACGACAGGAGGGGACACTGAAGCTTTCTTT	CASSTTGGDTEAFF
NA	TRBJ1-2	NA	TRBV6-1	TGTGCCAGCAGTGCCGGGGGCGCCTATGGCTACACCTTC	CASSAGGAYGYTF
NA	TRBJ2-7	NA	TRBV11-3	TGTGCCAGCAGCCCCTCATCCAGCAGCTACGAGCAGTACTTC	CASSPSSSSYEQYF
TRBD2	TRBJ2-3	many	TRBV14	TGTGCCAGCAGCCATCGTACGGGGGGTTCCGAGGATACGCAGTATTTT	CASSHRTGGSEDTQYF
TRBD2	TRBJ2-1	many	TRBV7-2	TGTGCCAGCAGCTCCCGTAGCGGGAGGGGAGGCAATGAGCAGTTCTTC	CASSSRSGRGGNEQFF
NA	TRBJ1-2	NA	TRBV30	TGTGCCTGGAGGGTCCGGGGGGCGCGCGGCTATGGCTACACCTTC	CAWRVRGARGYGYTF
TRBD1	TRBJ2-2	many	TRBV2	TGTGCCAGCAGTCGACAGGGTGGGACCGGGGAGCTGTTTTTT	CASSRQGGTGELFF
NA	TRBJ1-2	NA	TRBV5-1	TGCGCCAGCAAACCGAGCAGAGCTCCACAGAACTATGGCTACACCTTC	CASKPSRAPQNYGYTF
TRBD2	TRBJ2-3	medium-sized	TRBV7-3	TGTGCCAGCAGCTTACTAGCGGGGGCTAGCACAGATACGCAGTATTTT	CASSLLAGASTDTQYF